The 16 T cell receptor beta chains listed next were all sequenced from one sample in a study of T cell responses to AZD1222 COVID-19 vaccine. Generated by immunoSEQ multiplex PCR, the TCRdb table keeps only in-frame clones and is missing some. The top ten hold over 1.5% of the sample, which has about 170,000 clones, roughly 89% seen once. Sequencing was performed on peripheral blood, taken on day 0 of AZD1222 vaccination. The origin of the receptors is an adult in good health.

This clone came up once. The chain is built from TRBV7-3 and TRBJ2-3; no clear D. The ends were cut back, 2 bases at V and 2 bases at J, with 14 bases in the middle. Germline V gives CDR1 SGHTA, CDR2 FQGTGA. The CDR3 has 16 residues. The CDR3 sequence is CASSLGLLPDTDTQYF. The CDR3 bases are TGTGCCAGCAGCTTAGGCTTACTCCCAGACACAGATACGCAGTATTTT.

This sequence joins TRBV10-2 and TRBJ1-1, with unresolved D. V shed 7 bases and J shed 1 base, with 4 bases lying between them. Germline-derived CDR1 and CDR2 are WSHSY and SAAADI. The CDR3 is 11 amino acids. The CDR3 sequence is CASIQNTEAFF. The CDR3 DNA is TGCGCCAGCATACAGAACACTGAAGCTTTCTTT.

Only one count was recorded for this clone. The CDR3 DNA reads as TGCGCCAGCAGCTTGGATTTAAGGGGGAATGAGCAGTTCTTC. Encoded protein: CASSLDLRGNEQFF. This chain links TRBV5-1 with TRBJ2-1, with D perhaps matching TRBD1 (6 bases). Trimming pared 0 bases from V and 7 bases from J, leaving 11 bases between. The CDR3 is 14 amino acids. Germline lookup yields CDR1 SGHRS and CDR2 YFSETQ.

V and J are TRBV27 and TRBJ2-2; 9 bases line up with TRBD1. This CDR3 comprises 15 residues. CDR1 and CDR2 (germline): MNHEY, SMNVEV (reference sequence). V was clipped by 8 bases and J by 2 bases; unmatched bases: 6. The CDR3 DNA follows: TGTGCCAGCGCCCGGGACAGGGTTAACACCGGGGAGCTGTTTTTT. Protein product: CASARDRVNTGELFF.

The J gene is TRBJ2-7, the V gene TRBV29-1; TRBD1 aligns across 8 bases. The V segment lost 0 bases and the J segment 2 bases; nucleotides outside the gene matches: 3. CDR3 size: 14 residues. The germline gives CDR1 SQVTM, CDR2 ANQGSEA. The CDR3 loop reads CSVEEGQGAYEQYF. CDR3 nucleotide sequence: TGCAGCGTTGAAGAAGGACAGGGAGCCTACGAGCAGTACTTC.

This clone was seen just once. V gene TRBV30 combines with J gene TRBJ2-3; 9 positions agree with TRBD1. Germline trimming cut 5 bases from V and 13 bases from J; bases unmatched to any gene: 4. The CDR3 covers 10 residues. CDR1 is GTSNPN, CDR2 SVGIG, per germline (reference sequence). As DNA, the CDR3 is TGTGCCTGGGGGACAGGGTTGAAGTATTTT. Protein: CAWGTGLKYF.

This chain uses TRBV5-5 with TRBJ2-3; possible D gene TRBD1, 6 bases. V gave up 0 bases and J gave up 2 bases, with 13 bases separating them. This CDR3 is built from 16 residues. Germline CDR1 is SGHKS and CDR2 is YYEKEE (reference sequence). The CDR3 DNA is TGTGCCAGCAGCTTGGCCACAGGGCGACCCACAGATACGCAGTATTTT. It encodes CASSLATGRPTDTQYF.

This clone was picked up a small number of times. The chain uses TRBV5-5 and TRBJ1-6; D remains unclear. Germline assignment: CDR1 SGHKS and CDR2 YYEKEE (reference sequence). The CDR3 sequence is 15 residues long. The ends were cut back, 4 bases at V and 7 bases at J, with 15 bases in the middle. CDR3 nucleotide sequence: TGTGCCAGCAGCGCGGGATTGGCCACGAATTCACCCCTCCACTTT. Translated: CASSAGLATNSPLHF.

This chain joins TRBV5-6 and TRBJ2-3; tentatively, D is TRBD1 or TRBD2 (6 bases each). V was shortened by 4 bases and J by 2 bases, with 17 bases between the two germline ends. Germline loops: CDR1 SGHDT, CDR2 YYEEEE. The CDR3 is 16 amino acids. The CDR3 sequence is CASSTLVWGATDTQYF. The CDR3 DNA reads TGTGCCAGCAGCACCCTGGTATGGGGGGCCACAGATACGCAGTATTTT. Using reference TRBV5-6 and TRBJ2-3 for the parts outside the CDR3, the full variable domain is DAGVTQSPTHLIKTRGQQVTLRCSPKSGHDTVSWYQQALGQGPQFIFQYYEEEERQRGNFPDRFSGHQFPNYSSELNVNALLLGDSALYLCASSTLVWGATDTQYFGPGTRLTVL.

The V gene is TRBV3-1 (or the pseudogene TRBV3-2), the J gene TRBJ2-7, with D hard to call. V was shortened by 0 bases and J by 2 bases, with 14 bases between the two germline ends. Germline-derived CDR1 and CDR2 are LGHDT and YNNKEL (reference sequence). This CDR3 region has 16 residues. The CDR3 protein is CASSQDVGAITYEQYF. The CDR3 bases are TGTGCCAGCAGCCAAGACGTGGGCGCGATAACCTACGAGCAGTACTTC.

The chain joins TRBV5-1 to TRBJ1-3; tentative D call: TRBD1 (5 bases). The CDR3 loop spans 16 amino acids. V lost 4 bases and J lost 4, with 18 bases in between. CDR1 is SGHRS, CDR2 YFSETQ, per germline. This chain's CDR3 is CASSATPGTRGNTIYF. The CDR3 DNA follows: TGCGCCAGCAGCGCAACCCCCGGGACTCGAGGAAACACCATATATTTT.

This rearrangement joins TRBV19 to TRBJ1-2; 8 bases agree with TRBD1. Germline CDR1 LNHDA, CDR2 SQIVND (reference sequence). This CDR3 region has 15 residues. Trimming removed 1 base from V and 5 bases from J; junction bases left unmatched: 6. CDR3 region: CASSIVQGAEYGYTF. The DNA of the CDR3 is TGTGCCAGTAGTATAGTTCAGGGGGCTGAGTATGGCTACACCTTC.

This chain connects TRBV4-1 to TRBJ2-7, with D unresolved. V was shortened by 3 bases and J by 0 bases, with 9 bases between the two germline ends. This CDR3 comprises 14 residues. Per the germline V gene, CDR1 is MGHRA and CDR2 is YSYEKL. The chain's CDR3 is CASSHYPSSYEQYF. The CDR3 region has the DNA TGCGCCAGCAGCCACTACCCTAGCTCCTACGAGCAGTACTTC.

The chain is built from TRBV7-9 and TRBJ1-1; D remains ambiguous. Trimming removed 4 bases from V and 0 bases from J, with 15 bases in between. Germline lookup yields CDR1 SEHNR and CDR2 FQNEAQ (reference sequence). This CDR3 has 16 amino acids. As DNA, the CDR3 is TGTGCCAGCAGCTATACCTTGGCGGGCTTGAACACTGAAGCTTTCTTT. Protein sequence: CASSYTLAGLNTEAFF.

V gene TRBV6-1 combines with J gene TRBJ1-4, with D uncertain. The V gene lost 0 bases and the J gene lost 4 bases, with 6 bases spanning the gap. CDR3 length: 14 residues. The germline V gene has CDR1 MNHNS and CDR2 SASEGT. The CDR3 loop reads CASSEALDNEKLFF. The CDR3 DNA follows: TGTGCCAGCAGTGAAGCGCTTGATAATGAAAAACTGTTTTTT.

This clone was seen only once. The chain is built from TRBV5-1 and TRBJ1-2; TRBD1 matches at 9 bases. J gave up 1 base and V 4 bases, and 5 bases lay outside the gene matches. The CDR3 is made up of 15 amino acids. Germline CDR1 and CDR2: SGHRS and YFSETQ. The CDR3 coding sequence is TGCGCCAGCAGCGCCGGGGACAGGGATAACTATGGCTACACCTTC. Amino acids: CASSAGDRDNYGYTF.